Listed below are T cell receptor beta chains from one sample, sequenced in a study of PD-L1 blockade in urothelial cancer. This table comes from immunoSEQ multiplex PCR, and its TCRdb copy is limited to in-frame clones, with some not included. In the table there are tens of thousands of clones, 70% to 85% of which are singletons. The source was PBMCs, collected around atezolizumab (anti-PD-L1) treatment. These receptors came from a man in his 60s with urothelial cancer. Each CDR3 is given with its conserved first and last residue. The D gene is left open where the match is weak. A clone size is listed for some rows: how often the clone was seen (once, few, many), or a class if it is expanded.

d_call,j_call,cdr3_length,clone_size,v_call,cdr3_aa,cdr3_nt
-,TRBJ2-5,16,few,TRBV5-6,CASRFSPVGGPETQYF,TGTGCCAGCAGGTTCTCTCCGGTGGGGGGTCCTGAGACCCAGTACTTC
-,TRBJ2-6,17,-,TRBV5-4,CASSPQGRPSGANVLTF,TGTGCCAGCAGCCCACAGGGGAGGCCCTCTGGGGCCAACGTCCTGACTTTC
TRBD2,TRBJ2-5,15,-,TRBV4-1,CASSQDPASGGSLYF,TGCGCCAGCAGCCAAGATCCGGCTAGCGGGGGGTCCCTGTACTTC
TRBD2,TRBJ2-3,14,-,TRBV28,CASSFLAGGITQYF,TGTGCCAGCAGTTTTCTAGCGGGGGGTATTACGCAGTATTTT
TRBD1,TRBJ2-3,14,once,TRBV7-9,CASSANRGPDTQYF,TGTGCCAGCAGCGCAAACAGGGGGCCAGATACGCAGTATTTT
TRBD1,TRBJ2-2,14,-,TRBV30,CACTGTGFTGELFF,TGTGCCTGTACCGGGACAGGGTTTACCGGGGAGCTGTTTTTT
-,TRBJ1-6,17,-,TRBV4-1,CASSQDMTFLDNSPLHF,TGCGCCAGCAGCCAGGACATGACCTTCCTGGATAATTCACCCCTCCACTTT
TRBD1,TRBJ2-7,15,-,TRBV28,CASSTFGTGSYEQYF,TGTGCCAGCAGTACATTCGGGACAGGTTCCTACGAGCAGTACTTC
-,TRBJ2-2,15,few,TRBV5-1,CASRDSDEHTGELFF,TGCGCCAGCAGAGACAGCGACGAACACACCGGGGAGCTGTTTTTT
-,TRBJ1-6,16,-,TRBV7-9,CASSLDRSRGNSPLHF,TGTGCCAGCAGCTTAGATCGGTCGAGGGGGAATTCACCCCTCCACTTT
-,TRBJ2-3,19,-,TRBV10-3,CAISDPARGLEIGTDTQYF,TGTGCCATCAGTGACCCAGCCAGGGGCCTAGAAATTGGCACAGATACGCAGTATTTT
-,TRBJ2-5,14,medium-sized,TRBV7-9,CASSPGPGAETQYF,TGTGCCAGCAGCCCAGGACCGGGAGCGGAGACCCAGTACTTC
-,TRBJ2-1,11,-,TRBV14,CASSQDRPQFF,TGTGCCAGCAGCCAAGACAGGCCGCAGTTCTTC
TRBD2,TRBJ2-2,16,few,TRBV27,CASSLSLAGTTGELFF,TGTGCCAGCAGTTTAAGCCTAGCGGGTACCACCGGGGAGCTGTTTTTT
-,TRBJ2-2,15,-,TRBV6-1,CASSGGGRNTGELFF,TGTGCCAGCAGCGGAGGGGGCAGAAACACCGGGGAGCTGTTTTTT
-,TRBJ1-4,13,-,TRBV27,CASSLEGGEKLFF,TGTGCCAGCAGTTTAGAGGGAGGGGAAAAACTGTTTTTT
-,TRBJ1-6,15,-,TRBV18,CASSELGTRNSPLHF,TGTGCCAGCTCGGAACTCGGGACACGGAATTCACCCCTCCACTTT
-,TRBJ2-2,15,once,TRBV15,CATSRDSVNTGELFF,TGTGCCACCAGCAGAGATTCGGTGAACACCGGGGAGCTGTTTTTT
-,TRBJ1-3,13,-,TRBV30,CAWDRDSGNTIYF,TGTGCCTGGGATCGGGACTCTGGAAACACCATATATTTT
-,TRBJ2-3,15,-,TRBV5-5,CASSLGQTSTDTQYF,TGTGCCAGCAGCTTGGGGCAGACTAGCACAGATACGCAGTATTTT
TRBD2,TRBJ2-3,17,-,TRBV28,CASSLSGLAGGEDTQYF,TGTGCCAGCAGTTTATCTGGACTAGCGGGGGGAGAGGATACGCAGTATTTT
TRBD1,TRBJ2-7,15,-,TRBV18,CASSPGTGDIYEQYF,TGTGCCAGCTCACCTGGGACAGGAGATATCTACGAGCAGTACTTC
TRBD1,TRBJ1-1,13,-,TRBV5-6,CASSLGTGFEAFF,TGTGCCAGCAGCTTAGGGACAGGGTTTGAAGCTTTCTTT
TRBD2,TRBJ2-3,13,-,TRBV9,CASSKRGGDTQYF,TGTGCCAGCAGCAAGCGGGGGGGGGATACGCAGTATTTT
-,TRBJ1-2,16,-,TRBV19,CASRRRGTASTRGYTF,TGTGCCAGTAGGCGGCGGGGAACAGCGTCGACCAGGGGCTACACCTTC
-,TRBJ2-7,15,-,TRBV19,CASSQSAVNSYEQYF,TGTGCCAGTAGTCAATCAGCGGTGAACTCCTACGAGCAGTACTTC
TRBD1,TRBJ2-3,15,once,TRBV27,CASRPWDRVTDTQYF,TGTGCCAGCAGGCCCTGGGACAGGGTGACAGATACGCAGTATTTT
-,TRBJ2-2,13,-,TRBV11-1,CASSTRGEGELFF,TGTGCCAGCAGCACCAGGGGGGAGGGGGAGCTGTTTTTT
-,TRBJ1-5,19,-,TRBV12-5,CARRLSREPKGDCCQPQHF,TGTGCTAGAAGACTCTCCCGGGAGCCAAAGGGTGATTGCTGTCAGCCCCAGCATTTT
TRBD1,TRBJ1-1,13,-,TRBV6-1,CASQRQGSTEAFF,TGTGCCAGCCAAAGACAGGGGAGCACTGAAGCTTTCTTT
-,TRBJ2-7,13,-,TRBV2,CASSDWSSYEQYF,TGTGCCAGCAGTGATTGGAGCTCCTACGAGCAGTACTTC
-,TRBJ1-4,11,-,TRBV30,CAWKISEKLFF,TGTGCCTGGAAGATCAGTGAAAAACTGTTTTTT
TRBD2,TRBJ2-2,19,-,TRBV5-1,CASSLLTSGGAGKAGELFF,TGCGCCAGCAGCCTTCTGACTAGCGGGGGGGCCGGAAAGGCCGGGGAGCTGTTTTTT
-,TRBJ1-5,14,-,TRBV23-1,CATTSGGSNQPQHF,TGCGCCACGACTTCAGGCGGGAGCAATCAGCCCCAGCATTTT
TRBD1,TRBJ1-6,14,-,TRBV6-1,CASSGGTGDSPLHF,TGTGCCAGCAGTGGGGGGACAGGGGATTCACCCCTCCACTTT
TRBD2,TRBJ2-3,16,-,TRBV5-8,CASSLSASGGADTQYF,TGTGCCAGCAGCCTCTCGGCTAGCGGGGGGGCGGATACGCAGTATTTT
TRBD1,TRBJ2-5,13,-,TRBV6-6,CASRPTGTETQYF,TGTGCCAGCAGACCGACAGGGACCGAGACCCAGTACTTC
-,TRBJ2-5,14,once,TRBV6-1,CASSENRAQETQYF,TGTGCCAGCAGTGAAAACAGAGCTCAAGAGACCCAGTACTTC
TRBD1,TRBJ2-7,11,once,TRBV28,CASGTAYEQYF,TGTGCCAGCGGGACAGCCTACGAGCAGTACTTC
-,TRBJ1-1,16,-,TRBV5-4,CASSLDRVRKGSEAFF,TGTGCCAGCAGCTTGGATAGGGTCAGGAAGGGGTCTGAAGCTTTCTTT
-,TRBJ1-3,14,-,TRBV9,CASSVDYSGNTIYF,TGTGCCAGCAGCGTAGACTACTCTGGAAACACCATATATTTT
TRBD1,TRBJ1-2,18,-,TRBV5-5,CASSLGDGGQGKVYGYTF,TGTGCCAGCAGCTTGGGGGATGGGGGACAGGGGAAAGTCTATGGCTACACCTTC
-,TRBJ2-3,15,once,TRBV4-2,CASSQDPEGHRTQYF,TGTGCCAGCAGCCAAGATCCAGAGGGACACCGTACGCAGTATTTT
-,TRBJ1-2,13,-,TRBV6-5,CASRPGLLGGYTF,TGTGCCAGCAGGCCTGGGCTACTCGGTGGCTACACCTTC
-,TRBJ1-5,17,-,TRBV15,CATSRDLVEDSHQPQHF,TGTGCCACCAGCAGAGATCTAGTAGAGGACAGCCATCAGCCCCAGCATTTT
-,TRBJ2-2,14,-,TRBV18,CASSQQRMVGELFF,TGTGCCAGCTCGCAACAAAGAATGGTCGGGGAGCTGTTTTTT
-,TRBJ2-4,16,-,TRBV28,CASSLFGGSRRDIQYF,TGTGCCAGCAGTTTATTCGGCGGGTCCAGGAGGGACATTCAGTACTTC
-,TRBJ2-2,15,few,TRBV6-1,CASSGNSGDTGELFF,TGTGCCAGCAGTGGAAACTCCGGAGACACCGGGGAGCTGTTTTTT
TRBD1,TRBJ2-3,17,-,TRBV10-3,CAISVRTGSTSTDTQYF,TGTGCCATCAGTGTGAGGACAGGGTCTACTAGCACAGATACGCAGTATTTT
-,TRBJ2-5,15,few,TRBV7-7,CASSQSRTDQETQYF,TGTGCTAGCAGCCAAAGCCGGACAGACCAAGAGACCCAGTACTTC
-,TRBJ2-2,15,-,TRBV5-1,CASSLGQGSTGELFF,TGCGCCAGCAGCCTGGGGCAGGGAAGCACCGGGGAGCTGTTTTTT
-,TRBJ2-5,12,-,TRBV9,CASSPGGPTQYF,TGTGCCAGCAGCCCAGGAGGCCCGACCCAGTACTTC
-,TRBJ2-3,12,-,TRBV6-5,CASSRTRSTQYF,TGTGCCAGCAGTCGGACTCGGAGTACGCAGTATTTT
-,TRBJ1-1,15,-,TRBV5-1,CASSFSIDSNTEAFF,TGCGCCAGCAGCTTTTCTATTGACTCGAACACTGAAGCTTTCTTT
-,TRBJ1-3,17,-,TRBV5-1,CASSLDASGISGNTIYF,TGCGCCAGCAGCCTGGATGCTTCGGGAATCTCTGGAAACACCATATATTTT
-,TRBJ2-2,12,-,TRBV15,CATSRTGTKLFF,TGTGCCACCAGCAGGACAGGTACCAAGCTGTTTTTT
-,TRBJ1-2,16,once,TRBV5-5,CASSPNTENDGYGYTF,TGTGCCAGCAGCCCCAACACAGAGAACGACGGCTATGGCTACACCTTC
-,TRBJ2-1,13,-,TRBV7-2,CASSLARVNEQFF,TGTGCCAGCAGCTTAGCGCGTGTCAATGAGCAGTTCTTC
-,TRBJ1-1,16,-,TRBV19,CASSNTWWGRDTEAFF,TGTGCCAGTAGTAATACCTGGTGGGGGAGGGACACTGAAGCTTTCTTT